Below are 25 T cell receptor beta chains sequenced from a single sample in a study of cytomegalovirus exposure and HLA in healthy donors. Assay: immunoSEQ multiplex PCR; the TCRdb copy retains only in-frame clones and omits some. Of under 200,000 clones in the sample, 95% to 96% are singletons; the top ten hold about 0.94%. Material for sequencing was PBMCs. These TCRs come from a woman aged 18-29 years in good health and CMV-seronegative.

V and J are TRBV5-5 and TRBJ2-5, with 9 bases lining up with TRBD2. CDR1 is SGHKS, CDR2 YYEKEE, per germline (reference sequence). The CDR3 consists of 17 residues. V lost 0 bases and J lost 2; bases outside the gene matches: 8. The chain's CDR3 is CASSLGVSGGKQETQYF. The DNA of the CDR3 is TGTGCCAGCAGCTTGGGGGTTAGCGGGGGCAAACAAGAGACCCAGTACTTC.

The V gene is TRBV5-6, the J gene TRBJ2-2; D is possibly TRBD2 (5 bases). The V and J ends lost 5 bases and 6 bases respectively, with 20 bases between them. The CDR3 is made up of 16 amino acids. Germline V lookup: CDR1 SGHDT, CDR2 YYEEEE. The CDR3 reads CASSSLADKGPGELFF. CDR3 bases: TGTGCCAGCAGTTCCCTAGCAGACAAGGGCCCCGGGGAGCTGTTTTTT.

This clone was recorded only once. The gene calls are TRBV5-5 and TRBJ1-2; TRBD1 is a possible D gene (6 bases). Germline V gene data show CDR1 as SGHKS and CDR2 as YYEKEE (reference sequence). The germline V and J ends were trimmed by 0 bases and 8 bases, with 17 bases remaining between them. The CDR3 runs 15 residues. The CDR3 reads CASSLVAQGKGGYTF. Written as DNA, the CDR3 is TGTGCCAGCAGCTTGGTGGCACAGGGCAAAGGAGGCTACACCTTC. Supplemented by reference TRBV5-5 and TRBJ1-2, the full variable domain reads DAGVTQSPTHLIKTRGQQVTLRCSPISGHKSVSWYQQVLGQGPQFIFQYYEKEERGRGNFPDRFSARQFPNYSSELNVNALLLGDSALYLCASSLVAQGKGGYTFGSGTRLTVV.

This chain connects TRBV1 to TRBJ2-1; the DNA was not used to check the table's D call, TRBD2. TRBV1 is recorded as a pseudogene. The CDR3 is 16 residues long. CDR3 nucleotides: TGCACCAGCACTCTTCGATGGGCGGGACGGTACAATGAGCAGTTCTTC. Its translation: CTSTLRWAGRYNEQFF.

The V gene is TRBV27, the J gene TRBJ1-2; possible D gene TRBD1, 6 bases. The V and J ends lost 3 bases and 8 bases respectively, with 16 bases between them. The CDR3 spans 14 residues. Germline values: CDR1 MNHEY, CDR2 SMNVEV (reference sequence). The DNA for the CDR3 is TGTGCCAGCAGTTTCTCGGGGGGGGCCTTGGGCTACACCTTC. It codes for CASSFSGGALGYTF.

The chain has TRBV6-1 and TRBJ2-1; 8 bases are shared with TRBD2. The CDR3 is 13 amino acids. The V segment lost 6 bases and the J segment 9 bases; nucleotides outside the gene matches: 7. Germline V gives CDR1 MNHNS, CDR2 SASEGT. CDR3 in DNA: TGTGCCAGCAGCCCAGCGGGGGCTTTTGAGCAGTTCTTC. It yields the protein CASSPAGAFEQFF.

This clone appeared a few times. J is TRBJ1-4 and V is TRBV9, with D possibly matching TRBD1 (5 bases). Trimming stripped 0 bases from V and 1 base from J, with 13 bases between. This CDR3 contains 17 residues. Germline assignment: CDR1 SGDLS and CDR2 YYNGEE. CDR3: CASSVEAGMVTNEKLFF. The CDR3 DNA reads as TGTGCCAGCAGCGTAGAAGCAGGGATGGTAACTAATGAAAAACTGTTTTTT.

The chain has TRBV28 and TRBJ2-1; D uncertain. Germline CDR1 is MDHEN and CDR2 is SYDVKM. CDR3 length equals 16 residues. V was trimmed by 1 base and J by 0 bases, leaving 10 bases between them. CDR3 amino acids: CASSLLRSSSYNEQFF. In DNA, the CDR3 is TGTGCCAGCAGTTTATTGCGGAGTAGCTCCTACAATGAGCAGTTCTTC.

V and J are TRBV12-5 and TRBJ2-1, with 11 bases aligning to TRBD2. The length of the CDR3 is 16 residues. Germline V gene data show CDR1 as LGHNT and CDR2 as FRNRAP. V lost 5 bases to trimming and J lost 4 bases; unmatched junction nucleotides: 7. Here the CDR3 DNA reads TGTGCTAGTGGTCCCGGGACTAGCGGATCATACAATGAGCAGTTCTTC. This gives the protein CASGPGTSGSYNEQFF.

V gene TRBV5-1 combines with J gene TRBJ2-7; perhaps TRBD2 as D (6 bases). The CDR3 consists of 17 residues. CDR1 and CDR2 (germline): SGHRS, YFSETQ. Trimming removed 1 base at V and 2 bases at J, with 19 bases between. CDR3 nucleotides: TGCGCCAGCAGCTTGCGCCCCCTCACGGGAGCCACCTACGAGCAGTACTTC. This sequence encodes CASSLRPLTGATYEQYF.

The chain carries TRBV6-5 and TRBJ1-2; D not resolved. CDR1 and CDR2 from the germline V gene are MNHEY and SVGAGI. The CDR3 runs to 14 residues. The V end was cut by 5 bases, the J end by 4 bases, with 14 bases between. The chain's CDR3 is CASSRNRAVYGYTF. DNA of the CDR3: TGTGCCAGCAGTCGAAACAGAGCAGTCTATGGCTACACCTTC.

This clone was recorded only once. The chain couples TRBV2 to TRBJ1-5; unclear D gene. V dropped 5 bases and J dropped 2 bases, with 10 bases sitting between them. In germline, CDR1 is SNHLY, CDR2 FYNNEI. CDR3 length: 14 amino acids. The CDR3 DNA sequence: TGTGCCAGCAGTTCCGGAGGAGGCAATCAGCCCCAGCATTTT. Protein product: CASSSGGGNQPQHF. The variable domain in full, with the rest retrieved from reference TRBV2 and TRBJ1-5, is EPEVTQTPSHQVTQMGQEVILRCVPISNHLYFYWYRQILGQKVEFLVSFYNNEISEKSEIFDDQFSVERPDGSNFTLKIRSTKLEDSAMYFCASSSGGGNQPQHFGDGTRLSIL.

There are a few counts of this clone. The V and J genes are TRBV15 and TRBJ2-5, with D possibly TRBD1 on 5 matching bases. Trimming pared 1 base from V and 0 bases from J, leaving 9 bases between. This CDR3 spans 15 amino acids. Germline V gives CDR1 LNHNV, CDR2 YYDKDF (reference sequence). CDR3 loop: CATSRAPGYQETQYF. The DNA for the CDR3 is TGTGCCACCAGCAGAGCTCCAGGGTACCAAGAGACCCAGTACTTC.

CDR3 protein: CASSADRDVHGYTF. The CDR3 DNA reads as TGTGCCAGCAGCGCGGACAGGGATGTGCATGGCTACACCTTC. The V and J genes are TRBV13 and TRBJ1-2, with TRBD1 matching over 8 bases. The V gene end was trimmed by 5 bases and the J gene end by 6 bases; junction bases not matched to a gene: 8. This CDR3 is 14 amino acids long. CDR1 and CDR2 from the germline V gene are PRHDT and FYEKMQ (reference sequence).

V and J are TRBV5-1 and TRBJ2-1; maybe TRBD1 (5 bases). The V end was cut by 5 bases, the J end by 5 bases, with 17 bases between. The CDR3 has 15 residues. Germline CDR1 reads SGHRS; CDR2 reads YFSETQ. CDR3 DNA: TGCGCCAGCAGGGGGCAGGCAATAAAAAACAATGAGCAGTTCTTC. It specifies CASRGQAIKNNEQFF.

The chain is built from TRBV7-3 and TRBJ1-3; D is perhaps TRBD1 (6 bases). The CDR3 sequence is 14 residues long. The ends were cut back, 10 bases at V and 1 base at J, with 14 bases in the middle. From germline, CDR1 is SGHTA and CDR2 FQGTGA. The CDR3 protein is CATKQGPSGNTIYF. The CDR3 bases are TGTGCCACAAAACAGGGCCCGTCTGGAAACACCATATATTTT.

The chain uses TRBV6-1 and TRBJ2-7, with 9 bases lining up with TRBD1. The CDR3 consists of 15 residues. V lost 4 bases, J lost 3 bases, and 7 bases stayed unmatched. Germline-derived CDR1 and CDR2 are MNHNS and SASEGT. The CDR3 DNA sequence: TGTGCCAGCAGTGGACAGGGACAGGGTCTCTACGAGCAGTACTTC. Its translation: CASSGQGQGLYEQYF.

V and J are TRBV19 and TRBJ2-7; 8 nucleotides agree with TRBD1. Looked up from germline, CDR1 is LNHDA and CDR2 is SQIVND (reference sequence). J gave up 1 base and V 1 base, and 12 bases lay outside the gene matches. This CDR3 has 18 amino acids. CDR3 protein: CASSIAGITGGSSYEQYF. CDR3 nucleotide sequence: TGTGCCAGTAGTATAGCAGGGATTACAGGGGGATCTTCCTACGAGCAGTACTTC. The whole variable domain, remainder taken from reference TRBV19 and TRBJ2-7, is DGGITQSPKYLFRKEGQNVTLSCEQNLNHDAMYWYRQDPGQGLRLIYYSQIVNDFQKGDIAEGYSVSREKKESFPLTVTSAQKNPTAFYLCASSIAGITGGSSYEQYFGPGTRLTVT.

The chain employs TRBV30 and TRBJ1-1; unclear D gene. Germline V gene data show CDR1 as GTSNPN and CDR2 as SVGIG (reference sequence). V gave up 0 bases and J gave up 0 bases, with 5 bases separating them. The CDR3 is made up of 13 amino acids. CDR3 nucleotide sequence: TGTGCCTGGAGTGTATGGCTGAACACTGAAGCTTTCTTT. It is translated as CAWSVWLNTEAFF.

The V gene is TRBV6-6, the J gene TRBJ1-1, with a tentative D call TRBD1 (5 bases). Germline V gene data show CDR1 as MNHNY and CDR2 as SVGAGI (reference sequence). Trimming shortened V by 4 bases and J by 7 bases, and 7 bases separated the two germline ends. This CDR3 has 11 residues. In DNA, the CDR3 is TGTGCCAGCAGTTCACAGGATGAAGCTTTCTTT. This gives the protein CASSSQDEAFF.

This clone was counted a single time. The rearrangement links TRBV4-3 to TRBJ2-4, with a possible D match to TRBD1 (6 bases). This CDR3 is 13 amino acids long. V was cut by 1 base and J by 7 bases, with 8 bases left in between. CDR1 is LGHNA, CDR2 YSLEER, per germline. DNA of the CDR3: TGCGCCAGCAGCCAAGCAGGGGCGAACATTCAGTACTTC. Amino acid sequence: CASSQAGANIQYF.

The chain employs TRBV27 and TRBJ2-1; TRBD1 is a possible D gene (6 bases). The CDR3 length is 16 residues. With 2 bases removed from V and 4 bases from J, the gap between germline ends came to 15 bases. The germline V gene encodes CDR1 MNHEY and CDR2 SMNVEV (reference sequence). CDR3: CASSLQTGRGYNEQFF. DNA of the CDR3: TGTGCCAGCAGTTTACAGACAGGCAGGGGTTACAATGAGCAGTTCTTC.

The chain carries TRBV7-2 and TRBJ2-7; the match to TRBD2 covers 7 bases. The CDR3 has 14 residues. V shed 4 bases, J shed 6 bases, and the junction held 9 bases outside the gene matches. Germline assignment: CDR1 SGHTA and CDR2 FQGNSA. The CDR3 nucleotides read TGTGCCAGCAGCTCCTTGACTAGCTCCGGCGAGCAGTACTTC. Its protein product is CASSSLTSSGEQYF.

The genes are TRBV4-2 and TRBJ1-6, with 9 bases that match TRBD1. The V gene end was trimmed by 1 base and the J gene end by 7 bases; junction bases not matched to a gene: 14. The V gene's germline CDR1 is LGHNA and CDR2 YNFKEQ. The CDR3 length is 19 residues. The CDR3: CASSQGYRRTGGLNSPLHF. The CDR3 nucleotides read TGTGCCAGCAGCCAAGGGTACAGAAGAACAGGGGGCCTGAATTCACCCCTCCACTTT.

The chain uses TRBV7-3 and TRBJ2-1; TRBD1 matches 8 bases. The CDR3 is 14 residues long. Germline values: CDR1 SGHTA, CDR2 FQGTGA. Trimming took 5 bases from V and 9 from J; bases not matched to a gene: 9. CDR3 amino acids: CASSPQGAQGEQFF. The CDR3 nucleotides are TGTGCCAGCAGCCCCCAGGGGGCCCAGGGTGAGCAGTTCTTC.